Listed below are T cell receptor beta chains from one sample, sequenced in a study of vaccination effects on CD4 cells after COVID-19. Only in-frame clones appear in the TCRdb table, and some are missing; sequencing was by immunoSEQ multiplex PCR. The sample lists about 51,000 clones, roughly 72% occurring once. Their antigens remain unidentified. The input for sequencing was CD4+ T cells from PBMCs cultured without peptide, taken before COVID-19 vaccination. These receptors were taken from a human donor who had a prior SARS-CoV-2 infection. The CDR3 runs from the conserved cysteine through the conserved F or W. The D gene is left open where the match is weak. Rows give clone size only sometimes, using once, few, many, or a class for an expanded clone.

d_call	j_call	cdr3_length	v_call	clone_size	cdr3_nt	cdr3_aa
TRBD2	TRBJ2-5	15	TRBV30	-	TGTGCCTGGAGTGTACTCATCAGCGGGGGGGGGACCCAGTACTTC	CAWSVLISGGGTQYF
-	TRBJ2-7	13	TRBV3-1/TRBV3-2	few	TGTGCCAGCAGCCATCCAGGCACCTACGAGCAGTACTTC	CASSHPGTYEQYF
-	TRBJ1-5	13	TRBV15	-	TGTGCCACCGCAACGGAGCGACATCAGCCCCAGCATTTT	CATATERHQPQHF
-	TRBJ1-1	14	TRBV4-3	few	TGCGCCAGCAGCCAAGAACTAGAGGCGACTGAAGCTTTCTTT	CASSQELEATEAFF
TRBD2	TRBJ2-7	16	TRBV10-3	-	TGTGCCATCAGTGAGTCGATCAGCGGGAGCGGTTACGAGCAGTACTTC	CAISESISGSGYEQYF
-	TRBJ1-2	15	TRBV5-1	-	TGCGCCAGCAGCTTGGGTCAGTTTGGGGGATATGGCTACACCTTC	CASSLGQFGGYGYTF
-	TRBJ1-2	14	TRBV13	-	TGTGCCAGCAGCTTCTCCGGGACATTGTATGGCTACACCTTC	CASSFSGTLYGYTF
TRBD2	TRBJ2-3	17	TRBV19	-	TGTGCCAGTAGTATAGATCCCCCCGGGGGGTTCACAGATACGCAGTATTTT	CASSIDPPGGFTDTQYF
-	TRBJ2-1	11	TRBV11-2	-	TGTGCCAGCAGCCAGAGAAATGAGCAGTTCTTC	CASSQRNEQFF
-	TRBJ1-1	12	TRBV7-9	-	TGTGCCAGCAGCTTTTCTAACACTGAAGCTTTCTTT	CASSFSNTEAFF
TRBD1	TRBJ2-7	14	TRBV18	-	TGTGCCAGCTCACGTGGACAGGGATCCTACGAGCAGTACTTC	CASSRGQGSYEQYF
-	TRBJ2-7	14	TRBV5-1	once	TGCGCCAGCAGCTCCGCCGAGGCGATCTACGAGCAGTACTTC	CASSSAEAIYEQYF
-	TRBJ1-5	18	TRBV19	-	TGTGCCAGTAACGCCCCAGCAGGGGAGTTTTATAGCAATCAGCCCCAGCATTTT	CASNAPAGEFYSNQPQHF
-	TRBJ2-1	16	TRBV7-6	-	TGTGCCAGCAGCCGAGCCTTCGACAGAAATTACAATGAGCAGTTCTTC	CASSRAFDRNYNEQFF
TRBD1	TRBJ1-5	16	TRBV7-2	-	TGTGCCAGCAGCCCCGCCACAGGGGACGGCAATCAGCCCCAGCATTTT	CASSPATGDGNQPQHF
-	TRBJ1-1	13	TRBV5-4	-	TGTGCCAGCAGCCCCGTTGGCGACACTGAAGCTTTCTTT	CASSPVGDTEAFF
-	TRBJ2-5	14	TRBV5-8	-	TGTGCCAGCAGCCCTTTTCTCGCAGCGAAGACCCAGTACTTC	CASSPFLAAKTQYF
-	TRBJ2-7	15	TRBV20-1	-	TGCAGTGCTAGTTTCCCACAAGCCCCTGGGTACGAGCAGTACTTC	CSASFPQAPGYEQYF
-	TRBJ2-1	11	TRBV5-6	few	TGTGCCAGCAGGTTGGGCAATGAGCAGTTCTTC	CASRLGNEQFF
-	TRBJ2-1	14	TRBV7-2	-	TGTGCCAGCAGCTTAGCTAAGGGATACAATGAGCAGTTCTTC	CASSLAKGYNEQFF
TRBD1	TRBJ1-3	16	TRBV7-2	-	TGTGCCAGCAGCTTAGTAGGGACAGACTCTGGAAACACCATATATTTT	CASSLVGTDSGNTIYF
TRBD2	TRBJ2-1	13	TRBV9	-	TGTGCCAGCAGCCCGACTAGCCCCGGTGAGCAGTTCTTC	CASSPTSPGEQFF
-	TRBJ2-7	15	TRBV28	-	TGTGCCAGCAGTTCTATGACGCCGACGTACTACGAGCAGTACTTC	CASSSMTPTYYEQYF
-	TRBJ2-3	16	TRBV5-4	once	TGTGCCAGCAGCGGAGGAGGGTCTTGGATATCTGATACGCAGTATTTT	CASSGGGSWISDTQYF
-	TRBJ1-2	14	TRBV2	-	TGTGCCAGCAGTCCGAGACACCCCGGGGATGGCTACACCTTC	CASSPRHPGDGYTF
-	TRBJ1-6	15	TRBV30	-	TGTGCCTGGAGTGTGCGGGGGTCCTATAATTCACCCCTCCACTTT	CAWSVRGSYNSPLHF
TRBD2	TRBJ2-3	17	TRBV24-1	-	TGTGCCACCAGTGATTTGACGGGCGGGGGTAGCACAGATACGCAGTATTTT	CATSDLTGGGSTDTQYF
-	TRBJ2-7	14	TRBV2	-	TGTGCCAGCAGTGACCGGGACATAGGACTCGAGCAGTACTTC	CASSDRDIGLEQYF
-	TRBJ2-1	13	TRBV7-3	-	TGTGCCAGCAGCTTAGGTGAGGCCGGTGAGCAGTTCTTC	CASSLGEAGEQFF
TRBD2	TRBJ2-1	16	TRBV5-5	-	TGTGCCAGCAGCTATGGACTAGCGGGAATTTACAATGAGCAGTTCTTC	CASSYGLAGIYNEQFF
-	TRBJ1-2	18	TRBV4-3	-	TGCGCCAGCAGCCAAGCGCAAACCGGGACCCTCAAATACTATGGCTACACCTTC	CASSQAQTGTLKYYGYTF
-	TRBJ2-3	17	TRBV11-2	-	TGTGCCAGCGGCGGCTACCCAGGCAGACTCAACACAGATACGCAGTATTTT	CASGGYPGRLNTDTQYF
TRBD2	TRBJ2-3	16	TRBV7-2	few	TGTGCCAGCAGCTTGTCTTCAGCGGGAGGTCAAGATACGCAGTATTTT	CASSLSSAGGQDTQYF
TRBD1	TRBJ2-3	14	TRBV7-2	-	TGTGCCAGCGGGAGGACAGGGGGGGTTTCGACGCAGTATTTT	CASGRTGGVSTQYF
-	TRBJ1-6	15	TRBV2	once	TGTGCCAGCGTGGCTGCGAGCTCCTATAATTCACCCCTCCACTTT	CASVAASSYNSPLHF
TRBD2	TRBJ2-5	15	TRBV3-1/TRBV3-2	-	TGTGCCAGCAGCCAAGGGCTAGCGGAATCTGGGACCCAGTACTTC	CASSQGLAESGTQYF